This T cell receptor (beta chain) was retrieved from a study of blood T cell repertoires in COVID-19. Overall study context: Samples representing acute and convalescent COVID-19 were sourced from the United States, Italy and Spain.

Authors' data handling: Amplification from reference gene primers served as the basis for estimated nucleated cell counts. Profiling relied on immunoSEQ multiplex PCR, and the TCRdb table lists in-frame clones only, not all of them. The V and J calls and clone size come from that table; D and trimming were worked out from the DNA. The sample carries about 120,000 clones, approximately 87% recorded once. Trimming stripped 2 bases from V and 0 bases from J, with 5 bases between. The germline CDR1 and CDR2 sequences are MNHEY and SVGEGT. There are 14 residues in the CDR3. Material for sequencing was peripheral blood. This TCR derives from a man in his fifties or sixties with acute or convalescent COVID-19. The gene calls are TRBV6-2 or TRBV6-3 and TRBJ1-5; TRBD1 might be the D (5 bases). In DNA, the CDR3 is TGTGCCAGCAGTTACCAGGGTAGCAATCAGCCCCAGCATTTT. Its protein product is CASSYQGSNQPQHF.